The clone carrying this T cell receptor beta chain has more than one count but fewer than ten. The length of the CDR3 is 13 residues. CDR1 is KGHSH and CDR2 is LQKENI in the germline V gene. V dropped 3 bases and J dropped 5 bases, with 10 bases sitting between them. The sample belongs to a study of blood T cell repertoires in COVID-19. About the research overall: PBMCs, B-cell-depleted T cells, or T cells were the source of the cDNA or gDNA that made up the material.

This table comes from immunoSEQ multiplex PCR, and its TCRdb copy is limited to in-frame clones, with some not included. The sample lists roughly 250,000 clones, about 86% seen once, with about 9.5% in the top ten. Sequencing was performed on peripheral blood. J is TRBJ1-2 and V is TRBV18, with D possibly matching TRBD1 (6 bases). The receptor's source is a woman of 80 years or more with acute or convalescent COVID-19. The CDR3 sequence is CASSPTGEYGYTF. For the CDR3, the DNA is TGTGCCAGCTCACCGACAGGCGAATATGGCTACACCTTC.